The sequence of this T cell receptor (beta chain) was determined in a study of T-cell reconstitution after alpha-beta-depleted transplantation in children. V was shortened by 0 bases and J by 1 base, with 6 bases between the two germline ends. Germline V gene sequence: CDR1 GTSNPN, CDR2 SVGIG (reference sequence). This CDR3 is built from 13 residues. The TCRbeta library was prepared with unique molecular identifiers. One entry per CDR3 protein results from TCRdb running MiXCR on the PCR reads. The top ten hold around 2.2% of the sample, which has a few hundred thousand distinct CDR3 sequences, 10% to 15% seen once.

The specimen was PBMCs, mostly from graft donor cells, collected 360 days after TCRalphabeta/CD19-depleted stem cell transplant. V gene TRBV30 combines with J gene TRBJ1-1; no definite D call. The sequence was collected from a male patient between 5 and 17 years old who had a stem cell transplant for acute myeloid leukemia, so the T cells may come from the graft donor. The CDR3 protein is CAWSVAGNTEAFF. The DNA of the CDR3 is TGTGCCTGGAGTGTGGCAGGGAACACTGAAGCTTTCTTT.